This is a list of T cell receptor beta chains from one sample in a study of shared clonotypes between healthy human individuals. Method: immunoSEQ multiplex PCR; TCRdb's copy keeps in-frame clones and lacks some. The profile shows about 1.1 million clones, 77% of them singletons. Sequenced input: memory CD4+ T cells from PBMCs. These receptors were taken from a man in his late teens or twenties in good health. Some clones in this sample may be carry-over from other donors' samples. Each CDR3 is given with its conserved first and last residue. A D gene is named only where the DNA matches it firmly. Not every row has a clone size; where given, it reads once, few, many or a size class.

.	TRBV5-1	few	TRBJ2-7	TGCGCCAGCAGCTTAGAGGACAGCACCTACGAGCAGTACTTC	CASSLEDSTYEQYF
.	TRBV7-2	.	TRBJ2-7	TGTGCCAGCAGCTTGAACGGGAGATACGAGCAGTACTTC	CASSLNGRYEQYF
.	TRBV21-1	once	TRBJ2-2	TGTGCCAGCGGGGGTCTCGGGCTCCACGGGGAGCTGTTTTTT	CASGGLGLHGELFF
TRBD2	TRBV7-9	.	TRBJ2-5	TGTGCCAGCAGCTTATCTAGCGGGATAAAAGAGACCCAGTACTTC	CASSLSSGIKETQYF
TRBD2	TRBV5-1	.	TRBJ2-6	TGCGCCAGCGTAGCGGGAGCAGGAGGGGCCAACGTCCTGACTTTC	CASVAGAGGANVLTF
.	TRBV7-3	.	TRBJ2-3	TGTGCCAGCAGCTTATGGGGCGAAAAGAGTACGCAGTATTTT	CASSLWGEKSTQYF
TRBD2	TRBV7-9	.	TRBJ2-2	TGTGCCAGCAGCCGGATAGCGGGAGGCGCAAACACCGGGGAGCTGTTTTTT	CASSRIAGGANTGELFF
.	TRBV6-1	.	TRBJ2-7	TGTGCCAGCAGTGAACAGGCGTTTTCCTACGAGCAGTACTTC	CASSEQAFSYEQYF
.	TRBV7-9	.	TRBJ2-1	TGTGCCAGCAGCCCGATCCTCACTTACAATGAGCAGTTCTTC	CASSPILTYNEQFF
.	TRBV30	few	TRBJ1-2	TGTGCCTCGAACAGCCGCCTAAGACGTGGCTACACCTTC	CASNSRLRRGYTF
.	TRBV5-1	.	TRBJ1-1	TGCGCCAGCAGCTTGCGACAGACGAACACTGAAGCTTTCTTT	CASSLRQTNTEAFF
.	TRBV5-1	.	TRBJ1-1	TGCGCCAGCAGCTCTTTAGGCACGAACACTGAAGCTTTCTTT	CASSSLGTNTEAFF
.	TRBV7-3	.	TRBJ2-5	TGTGCCAGCAGCCGACACAACCAAGAGACCCAGTACTTC	CASSRHNQETQYF
TRBD2	TRBV27	many	TRBJ2-7	TGTGCCAGCAGTTTACAGGTGGGGGGGTACGAGCAGTACTTC	CASSLQVGGYEQYF
TRBD2	TRBV5-4	few	TRBJ2-1	TGTGCCAGCAGCACGACTAGCGGGAACAATGAGCAGTTCTTC	CASSTTSGNNEQFF